The sequence of this TCR beta chain was determined in a study of T cells in Graves' hyperthyroidism and ophthalmopathy. This CDR3 region has 15 residues. Germline loops: CDR1 KGHDR, CDR2 SFDVKD. The investigators amplified TCR beta CDR3 regions from RNA transcripts. HTBI primers were used for first-round RT-PCR of the TCR CDR3. TCRdb analysed the multiplex PCR reads with MiXCR anew, one entry per CDR3 protein. The sample lists approximately 300,000 distinct CDR3 sequences, over 15% seen once, with over 50% in the top ten. This clonotype was picked up one time. Its ends do not fully match the called genes, so a read error is possible.

The chain uses TRBV24-1 and TRBJ2-1; D is possibly TRBD2 (6 bases). The sequenced material came from blood. This clonotype was sampled from a woman in her fifties or sixties with Graves' ophthalmopathy. CDR3 loop: CATSSGDWPYNERFF. DNA for the CDR3: TGTGCCACCAGCTCTGGGGACTGGCCCTACAATGAGCGGTTCTTC.